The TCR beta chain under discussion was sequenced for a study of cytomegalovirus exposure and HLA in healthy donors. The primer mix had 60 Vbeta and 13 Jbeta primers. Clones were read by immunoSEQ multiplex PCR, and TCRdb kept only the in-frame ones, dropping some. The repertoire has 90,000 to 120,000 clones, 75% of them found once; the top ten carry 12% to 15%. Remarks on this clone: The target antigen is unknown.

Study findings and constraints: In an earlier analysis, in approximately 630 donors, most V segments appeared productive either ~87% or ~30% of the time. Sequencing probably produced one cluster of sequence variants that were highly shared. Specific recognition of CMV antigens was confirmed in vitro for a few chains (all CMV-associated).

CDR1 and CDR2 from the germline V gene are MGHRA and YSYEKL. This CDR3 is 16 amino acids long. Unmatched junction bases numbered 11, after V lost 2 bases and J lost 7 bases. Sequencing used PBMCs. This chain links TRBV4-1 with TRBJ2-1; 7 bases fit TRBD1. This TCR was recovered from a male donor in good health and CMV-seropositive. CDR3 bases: TGCGCCAGCAGCCAACCCCTGAGGGGGCGAAGGAATGAGCAGTTCTTC. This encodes CASSQPLRGRRNEQFF.